This entry is about one T cell receptor (beta chain). Antigen unknown. These data are taken from a study of cytomegalovirus exposure and HLA in healthy donors. Study results and limitations: With DRB1 most and HLA-C fewest, TCR association rates differed between HLA loci in a later analysis. Researchers reported in a later analysis that a missense DCLRE1C variant was tied to TCR beta V- and J-gene trimming.

The PCR ran on 60 Vbeta and 13 Jbeta primers. This table comes from immunoSEQ multiplex PCR, and its TCRdb copy is limited to in-frame clones, with some not included. This sample has fewer than 150,000 clones, with about 16% found just once. The sample was PBMCs. The clonotype originates from a woman under 30 in good health and CMV-seronegative.

DNA for the CDR3: TGCGCCAGCAGTGAGGAAGGCGGGACCGGGGAGCTGTTTTTT. As protein: CASSEEGGTGELFF. The chain links TRBV10-2 to TRBJ2-2; D might be TRBD2 (5 bases). V lost 2 bases to trimming and J lost 5 bases, with 9 bases between them. The length of the CDR3 is 14 residues. Germline CDR1 is WSHSY and CDR2 is SAAADI.